This T cell receptor beta chain was documented in a study of response to subunit inactivated influenza vaccine. Study-level findings and limits: Each seasonal influenza vaccination recruits few new T cells, the authors suggested.

In regard to this clonotype: Its specificity is not known. Germline and junction disagree at one end, which may indicate a read error.

In TCRdb, the RT-PCR reads were re-called with MiXCR into one record per CDR3 protein. This sample has roughly 570,000 distinct CDR3 sequences, with about an eighth found just once. This clonotype was obtained from a man aged 50 to 59 who received an inactivated influenza vaccine. This material consisted of PBMCs from blood, taken 40 to 50 days after vaccination.

The chain's CDR3 is CAISPGLSGAYEQYF. The CDR3 nucleotides are TGTGCCATCAGCCCCGGGCTCAGCGGCGCCTACGAGCAGTACTTC. The chain employs TRBV5-5 and TRBJ2-7; the D gene is possibly TRBD2 (5 bases). The CDR3 extends over 15 amino acids. Per germline, CDR1 SGHKS and CDR2 YYEKEE (reference sequence).